One and the same sample provided the 5 T cell receptor beta chains below, sequenced in a study of CD8 T cells in Susac syndrome. Reverse transcription of roughly 0.45 to 1 ug RNA used random hexamers. TCRdb fed the immunoSEQ multiplex PCR reads into MiXCR, producing one record per CDR3 protein. The table shows 150,000 to 200,000 distinct CDR3 sequences, with 91% occurring only once. The specimen sequenced was CD4+ T cells from PBMCs. These receptors came from a human donor with Susac syndrome.

V gene TRBV5-4 combines with J gene TRBJ1-1, with TRBD1 identical over 9 bases. Losses at the gene ends were 3 bases for V and 4 bases for J; bases not matched to a gene: 7. Germline V lookup: CDR1 SGHNT, CDR2 YYREEE (reference sequence). This CDR3 region has 15 residues. Here the CDR3 DNA reads TGTGCCAGCAGCTCGGGGGGACAGGGCCGCACTGAAGCTTTCTTT. Its translation is CASSSGGQGRTEAFF. Full variable domain (rest looked up from reference TRBV5-4 and TRBJ1-1): ETGVTQSPTHLIKTRGQQVTLRCSSQSGHNTVSWYQQALGQGPQFIFQYYREEENGRGNFPPRFSGLQFPNYSSELNVNALELDDSALYLCASSSGGQGRTEAFFGQGTRLTVV.

This chain's CDR3 is CAWSVARTVATNEKLFF. The CDR3 bases are TGTGCCTGGAGTGTAGCCCGGACAGTTGCAACTAATGAAAAACTGTTTTTT. This rearrangement joins TRBV30 to TRBJ1-4; possible D gene TRBD1, 6 bases. This CDR3 is 17 amino acids long. Germline V gene lookup returns CDR1 GTSNPN and CDR2 SVGIG (reference sequence). Trimming stripped 0 bases from V and 0 bases from J, with 14 bases between. Full variable domain (outside the CDR3, taken from reference TRBV30 and TRBJ1-4): SQTIHQWPATLVQPVGSPLSLECTVEGTSNPNLYWYRQAAGRGLQLLFYSVGIGQISSEVPQNLSASRPQDRQFILSSKKLLLSDSGFYLCAWSVARTVATNEKLFFGSGTQLSVL.

The chain couples TRBV30 to TRBJ2-5, with 9 bases lining up with TRBD2. The CDR3 spans 15 residues. Germline CDR1 is GTSNPN and CDR2 is SVGIG (reference sequence). After removal of 3 bases from V and 5 bases from J, the junction contained 10 bases not matched to a gene. The CDR3 DNA reads TGTGCCTGGAGGGCTAGCGGGGTTCTTTCGGAGACCCAGTACTTC. Encoded protein: CAWRASGVLSETQYF.

V gene TRBV19 combines with J gene TRBJ2-1, with D perhaps TRBD1 (6 bases). The germline CDR1 and CDR2 sequences are LNHDA and SQIVND (reference sequence). V dropped 7 bases and J dropped 8 bases, with 18 bases sitting between them. The CDR3 length is 14 residues. The CDR3 loop is CASNEGRGTDEQFF. CDR3 nucleotides: TGTGCCAGTAATGAGGGCAGGGGCACCGATGAGCAGTTCTTC. Variable domain in full (rest from reference TRBV19 and TRBJ2-1): DGGITQSPKYLFRKEGQNVTLSCEQNLNHDAMYWYRQDPGQGLRLIYYSQIVNDFQKGDIAEGYSVSREKKESFPLTVTSAQKNPTAFYLCASNEGRGTDEQFFGPGTRLTVL.

The chain has TRBV5-1 and TRBJ2-3; unclear D gene. Trimming pared 0 bases from V and 0 bases from J, leaving 8 bases between. The CDR3 runs to 15 residues. Germline assignment: CDR1 SGHRS and CDR2 YFSETQ. In DNA form, the CDR3 reads TGCGCCAGCAGCTTGGCATTCCGAAGCACAGATACGCAGTATTTT. Translation gives CASSLAFRSTDTQYF. Using reference TRBV5-1 and TRBJ2-3 for the parts outside the CDR3, the full variable domain is KAGVTQTPRYLIKTRGQQVTLSCSPISGHRSVSWYQQTPGQGLQFLFEYFSETQRNKGNFPGRFSGRQFSNSRSEMNVSTLELGDSALYLCASSLAFRSTDTQYFGPGTRLTVL.